The 23 T cell receptor beta chains presented below share a single source sample, sequenced in a study of early T cells in non-severe SARS-CoV-2 infection (dated by TCRdb to about 2021). The library was generated by 5' RACE. The listed sequencing device is NextSeq 500. TCRdb reran the public reads through fastp at Q25 and MiXCR, keeping productive beta chains. Merged by CDR3 protein, the rows form single entries marked with the most common genes and DNA. A total of approximately 66,000 distinct CDR3 sequences appear in this sample, around 12% of them only once. Together, the top ten hold roughly 1.1% of the sample. The starting material was whole blood, obtained at baseline. Source of these receptors: an adult who was a healthcare worker with PCR-confirmed SARS-CoV-2 infection or an uninfected control (not recorded which). The donor label of this sample is uncertain.

This chain uses TRBV20-1 with TRBJ2-5; TRBD1 matches at 9 bases. V trimming: 0 bases; J trimming: 4 bases; junction bases outside the gene matches: 6. CDR1 is DFQATT and CDR2 is SNEGSKA in the germline V gene (reference sequence). The CDR3 loop spans 15 amino acids. The CDR3 DNA is TGCAGTGCTAGAGATAGAGGACAGGGGTCAGAGACCCAGTACTTC. Translated: CSARDRGQGSETQYF.

The J gene is TRBJ1-3, the V gene TRBV3-1, with D uncertain. Germline loops: CDR1 LGHDT, CDR2 YNNKEL (reference sequence). The CDR3 is 18 amino acids. V was cut by 5 bases and J by 0 bases, with 20 bases left in between. As DNA, the CDR3 is TGTGCCAGCAGCTCCCGTCGGGAGTCCTCGTTCTCTGGAAACACCATATATTTT. Residues: CASSSRRESSFSGNTIYF.

This clonotype was detected a few times. CDR3 sequence reads: CASSTRWGSNEKLFF. DNA for the CDR3: TGTGCCAGCTCAACCCGGTGGGGCTCTAATGAAAAACTGTTTTTT. The chain employs TRBV18 and TRBJ1-4; tentative D call: TRBD1 (5 bases). This CDR3 is built from 15 residues. CDR1 and CDR2 (germline): KGHSH, LQKENI. Trimming took off 5 bases at V and 3 bases at J, with 13 bases between the two ends. The full variable domain, its missing parts supplied by reference TRBV18 and TRBJ1-4, is NAGVMQNPRHLVRRRGQEARLRCSPMKGHSHVYWYRQLPEEGLKFMVYLQKENIIDESGMPKERFSAEFPKEGPSILRIQQVVRGDSAAYFCASSTRWGSNEKLFFGSGTQLSVL.

A few counts support this clonotype. V is TRBV3-1 and J is TRBJ1-2; unclear D gene. V lost 4 bases, J lost 4 bases, and 13 bases lay in between. Germline assignment: CDR1 LGHDT and CDR2 YNNKEL (reference sequence). This CDR3 has 14 residues. As DNA, the CDR3 is TGTGCCAGCAGCCGGGAACAGACAATCTATGGCTACACCTTC. This sequence encodes CASSREQTIYGYTF. The full variable domain, its missing parts supplied by reference TRBV3-1 and TRBJ1-2, is DTAVSQTPKYLVTQMGNDKSIKCEQNLGHDTMYWYKQDSKKFLKIMFSYNNKELIINETVPNRFSPKSPDKAHLNLHINSLELGDSAVYFCASSREQTIYGYTFGSGTRLTVV.

In its sample, this clonotype was seen many times. The rearrangement links TRBV24-1 to TRBJ2-3; 7 bases map to TRBD2. CDR3 size: 14 residues. Trimming removed 5 bases from V and 5 bases from J; junction bases left unmatched: 6. Germline values: CDR1 KGHDR, CDR2 SFDVKD. CDR3 coding DNA: TGTGCCACCAGTGCTGGTTCGGGGGGAGATACGCAGTATTTT. It is translated as CATSAGSGGDTQYF.

The chain has TRBV11-2 and TRBJ1-4; D ambiguous. From germline, CDR1 is SGHAT and CDR2 FQNNGV. CDR3 length: 12 amino acids. The V and J ends lost 5 bases and 8 bases respectively, with 9 bases between them. The CDR3 DNA is TGTGCCAGCAGCCACTTAGGGGAAAAACTGTTTTTT. Protein: CASSHLGEKLFF.

This clonotype came up many times. The rearrangement uses TRBV7-8 and TRBJ1-1; D remains unclear. This CDR3 comprises 16 residues. The V and J ends lost 0 bases and 1 base respectively, with 12 bases between them. Germline V gene sequence: CDR1 SGHVS, CDR2 FQNEAQ. Here the CDR3 reads CASSLALVLANTEAFF. The CDR3 DNA sequence: TGTGCCAGCAGCTTAGCCCTTGTCCTGGCGAACACTGAAGCTTTCTTT.

This chain joins TRBV3-1 and TRBJ1-2; D unclear. Germline CDR1 reads LGHDT; CDR2 reads YNNKEL (reference sequence). The CDR3 length is 14 residues. V lost 1 base and J lost 4, with 10 bases in between. CDR3 loop: CASSQGTGGYGYTF. The CDR3 coding sequence is TGTGCCAGCAGCCAAGGGACGGGCGGCTATGGCTACACCTTC.

The chain employs TRBV7-2 and TRBJ2-5; 8 bases map to TRBD2. With 5 bases clipped from V and 4 bases from J, the junction kept 12 bases outside the gene matches. From germline, CDR1 is SGHTA and CDR2 FQGNSA. The CDR3 extends over 16 amino acids. This CDR3 reads CASSPPGISGGETQYF. DNA for the CDR3: TGTGCCAGCAGCCCGCCTGGTATCAGCGGGGGAGAGACCCAGTACTTC.

The V and J genes are TRBV3-1 and TRBJ1-2; D possibly corresponds to TRBD1 (5 bases). Germline-derived CDR1 and CDR2 are LGHDT and YNNKEL (reference sequence). CDR3 size: 14 residues. V lost 1 base, J lost 2 bases, and 8 bases lay in between. CDR3 sequence (DNA): TGTGCCAGCAGCCAAGGACAGATAAACTATGGCTACACCTTC. Its protein product is CASSQGQINYGYTF. The full variable domain, rest sourced from reference TRBV3-1 and TRBJ1-2, is DTAVSQTPKYLVTQMGNDKSIKCEQNLGHDTMYWYKQDSKKFLKIMFSYNNKELIINETVPNRFSPKSPDKAHLNLHINSLELGDSAVYFCASSQGQINYGYTFGSGTRLTVV.

This clonotype has a handful of counts. In DNA form, the CDR3 reads TGCAGTGCTAGGACCCGGGACGAGGCTCGACAGCCCCAGCATTTT. Translating gives CSARTRDEARQPQHF. The gene calls are TRBV20-1 and TRBJ1-5; D might be TRBD1 (5 bases). The germline V and J ends were trimmed by 3 bases and 7 bases, with 19 bases remaining between them. CDR3 length equals 15 residues. The V gene's germline CDR1 is DFQATT and CDR2 SNEGSKA (reference sequence).

There are many counts of this clonotype. The J gene is TRBJ2-5, the V gene TRBV27, with 12 bases that match TRBD2. The germline V gene encodes CDR1 MNHEY and CDR2 SMNVEV (reference sequence). The V gene end was trimmed by 2 bases and the J gene end by 2 bases; junction bases not matched to a gene: 0. The CDR3 spans 15 residues. The CDR3 region has the DNA TGTGCCAGCAGTTTACTAGCGGGGGGGCAAGAGACCCAGTACTTC. Translated, it gives CASSLLAGGQETQYF.

V is TRBV18 and J is TRBJ2-3; D not resolved. V shed 4 bases and J shed 0 bases, with 11 bases lying between them. The length of the CDR3 is 15 residues. The germline V gene encodes CDR1 KGHSH and CDR2 LQKENI. CDR3 region: CASSQRTVSTDTQYF. Here the CDR3 DNA reads TGTGCCAGCTCACAGAGGACGGTGAGCACAGATACGCAGTATTTT.

This clonotype has a handful of counts. In nucleotides, the CDR3 is TGTGCCAGCAGTTTTGGACAGGATGATGAGCAGTTCTTC. Protein: CASSFGQDDEQFF. The chain uses TRBV12-3 or TRBV12-4 and TRBJ2-1, with 7 nucleotides matching TRBD1. V trimming: 3 bases; J trimming: 8 bases; junction bases outside the gene matches: 4. The CDR3 spans 13 residues.

This clonotype was found a few times. The rearrangement joins TRBV5-1 to TRBJ2-1, with 7 bases identical to TRBD1. The trim removed 0 bases at V and 1 base at J, leaving 7 bases unmatched. CDR1 is SGHRS and CDR2 is YFSETQ in the germline V gene. The CDR3 length is 17 residues. The DNA of the CDR3 is TGCGCCAGCAGCTTGGCCGGACAGGTGTTATCCTACAATGAGCAGTTCTTC. This codes for CASSLAGQVLSYNEQFF.

This clonotype was seen more than once but under ten times. This CDR3 is CASSVLDVTQYF. The CDR3 DNA is TGTGCCAGCAGCGTGTTGGACGTTACGCAGTATTTT. The rearrangement uses TRBV7-2 and TRBJ2-3; D unresolved. CDR1 is SGHTA, CDR2 FQGNSA, per germline. The CDR3 is made up of 12 amino acids. Deletions cut 5 bases from V and 8 bases from J, with 11 bases between. The complete variable domain, with remaining parts taken from reference TRBV7-2 and TRBJ2-3, reads GAGVSQSPSNKVTEKGKDVELRCDPISGHTALYWYRQSLGQGLEFLIYFQGNSAPDKSGLPSDRFSAERTGGSVSTLTIQRTQQEDSAVYLCASSVLDVTQYFGPGTRLTVL.

This chain uses TRBV27 with TRBJ2-1; possibly TRBD2 for D (5 bases). Germline V gene data show CDR1 as MNHEY and CDR2 as SMNVEV (reference sequence). This CDR3 is 12 amino acids long. The ends were cut back, 0 bases at V and 12 bases at J, with 9 bases in the middle. This CDR3 reads CASSLSNRGQFF. The DNA for the CDR3 is TGTGCCAGCAGTTTATCGAACCGGGGGCAGTTCTTC.

This clonotype was counted only a few times. This chain uses TRBV20-1 with TRBJ1-4; D ambiguous. This CDR3 is built from 14 residues. V lost 0 bases and J 3 bases, leaving 8 bases between the germline ends. Germline assignment: CDR1 DFQATT and CDR2 SNEGSKA (reference sequence). The CDR3 here is CSAREATANEKLFF. The DNA for the CDR3 is TGCAGTGCTAGAGAGGCAACGGCTAATGAAAAACTGTTTTTT.

Points on this clonotype: Possible read error: a much larger clone is one base away. This chain links TRBV30 with TRBJ1-1, with D perhaps TRBD1 (5 bases). This CDR3 has 14 amino acids. From germline, CDR1 is GTSNPN and CDR2 SVGIG (reference sequence). The CDR3 loop is CAWQRGSGNTEVFF. The CDR3 DNA reads TGTGCCTGGCAGCGGGGGTCGGGGAACACTGAAGTTTTCTTT.

The V call is TRBV28, the J call TRBJ1-2, with D hard to call. The CDR3 covers 13 residues. Trimming removed 5 bases at V and 7 bases at J, with 14 bases between. Germline V gives CDR1 MDHEN, CDR2 SYDVKM. The CDR3 DNA reads TGTGCCAGCAGTCCCACGGGGAGGAGTGGCTACACCTTC. Amino acid sequence: CASSPTGRSGYTF.

CDR3 DNA: TGTGCTAGTGAGCCCGGGGTCCCGGCAGATACGCAGTATTTT. It encodes CASEPGVPADTQYF. This chain connects TRBV12-5 to TRBJ2-3; D is possibly TRBD2 (5 bases). Germline V lookup: CDR1 LGHNT, CDR2 FRNRAP. Trimming cost V 7 bases and J 4 bases, with 15 bases left between them. This CDR3 spans 14 amino acids.

This rearrangement joins TRBV6-2 or TRBV6-3 to TRBJ2-7; 10 nucleotides align to TRBD2. The trim removed 6 bases at V and 2 bases at J, leaving 13 bases unmatched. The CDR3 has 17 residues. Germline V gene data show CDR1 as MNHEY and CDR2 as SVGEGT. CDR3 sequence reads: CASSPPTSLAGAYEQYV. In DNA form, the CDR3 reads TGTGCCAGCAGCCCACCCACCTCGCTAGCGGGGGCCTACGAGCAGTACGTC.

The CDR3 reads CASSEARGGPYNEQFF. The CDR3 DNA sequence: TGTGCCAGCAGTGAAGCGCGGGGGGGCCCGTACAATGAGCAGTTCTTC. V is TRBV6-1 and J is TRBJ2-1; 9 bases are a match to TRBD2. With V trimmed by 0 bases and J by 4 bases, 4 bases remained unmatched. CDR3 length equals 16 residues. Germline CDR1 and CDR2: MNHNS and SASEGT.